These 10 T cell receptor beta chains were sequenced from one sample in a study of TIL therapy for anti-PD-1-resistant metastatic lung cancer. The time point denotes: pre-treatment sample, taken before nivolumab and TIL therapy. The tumor samples were excised metastases, mostly pleural nodules or supraclavicular lymph nodes. Sequencing used immunoSEQ v3. Assay: immunoSEQ multiplex PCR; the TCRdb copy retains only in-frame clones and omits some. The table includes 2,500 or so clones, about 73% detected once. This sample comprised tumor tissue, obtained at baseline. The receptors shown here come from a person between 25 and 80 years old with non-small cell lung cancer. Some clones in this sample may be carry-over from other donors' samples.

The chain combines TRBV6-1 with TRBJ2-3; no clear D. The CDR3 runs to 12 residues. Germline V gene sequence: CDR1 MNHNS, CDR2 SASEGT. V shed 3 bases and J shed 3 bases, with 4 bases lying between them. The CDR3 nucleotides read TGTGCCAGCAGTGACACTACAGATACGCAGTATTTT. This codes for CASSDTTDTQYF.

This chain uses TRBV7-1 with TRBJ1-1; D unclear. TRBV7-1 has ORF status, its function being uncertain. This CDR3 has 14 amino acids. With 5 bases removed from V and 5 bases from J, the gap between germline ends came to 15 bases. The CDR3 sequence: CASSPLGGSTEAFF. The DNA for the CDR3 is TGTGCCAGCAGCCCACTCGGTGGGAGTACTGAAGCTTTCTTT.

The V gene is TRBV15, the J gene TRBJ2-3, with 10 bases fitting TRBD2. J lost 7 bases, V lost 2 bases, and 3 bases had no gene match. Germline CDR1 and CDR2: LNHNV and YYDKDF (reference sequence). The CDR3 runs to 14 residues. CDR3 region: CATSRLAGVHTQYF. CDR3 nucleotide sequence: TGTGCCACCAGCAGACTAGCGGGAGTTCATACGCAGTATTTT.

The genes are TRBV5-1 and TRBJ1-1; D may be TRBD1 (6 bases). Looked up from germline, CDR1 is SGHRS and CDR2 is YFSETQ. This CDR3 contains 11 residues. Trimming cost V 6 bases and J 5 bases, with 8 bases left between them. CDR3 amino acids: CASKGETEAFF. For the CDR3, the DNA is TGCGCCAGCAAGGGGGAAACTGAAGCTTTCTTT.

The chain uses TRBV7-2 and TRBJ1-5, with D uncertain. CDR3 size: 13 residues. Trimming stripped 0 bases from V and 6 bases from J, with 6 bases between. Germline-derived CDR1 and CDR2 are SGHTA and FQGNSA. CDR3 loop: CASSLARGQPQHF. CDR3 DNA: TGTGCCAGCAGCTTAGCCCGAGGTCAGCCCCAGCATTTT.

The gene calls are TRBV10-3 and TRBJ1-1; no clear D. This CDR3 spans 16 amino acids. Germline-derived CDR1 and CDR2 are ENHRY and SYGVKD. V was cut by 2 bases and J by 0 bases, with 13 bases left in between. DNA for the CDR3: TGTGCCATCAGTGAGATCCACAGCCCATTGAACACTGAAGCTTTCTTT. Amino acid sequence: CAISEIHSPLNTEAFF.

This chain connects TRBV7-6 to TRBJ2-7, with TRBD1 matching over 8 bases. CDR1 and CDR2 from the germline V gene are SGHVS and FNYEAQ. This CDR3 has 13 amino acids. V was pared by 1 base and J by 4 bases, with 0 bases of the junction left unmatched. CDR3 DNA sequence: TGTGCCAGCAGCTTAGGGGACAGGTACGAGCAGTACTTC. It translates to CASSLGDRYEQYF.

This sequence joins TRBV7-8 and TRBJ2-6, with D perhaps matching TRBD2 (7 bases). The V end lost 1 base, the J end lost 0 bases, and 16 bases lay between the germline ends. This CDR3 is built from 19 residues. CDR1 is SGHVS and CDR2 is FQNEAQ in the germline V gene. The CDR3 coding sequence is TGTGCCAGCAGCTTAGTCTGGGCGGGGGCCCGCTCTGGGGCCAACGTCCTGACTTTC. Translated: CASSLVWAGARSGANVLTF.

This clone came up a few times. The genes are TRBV7-8 and TRBJ1-5; D is unclear. Trimming cost V 5 bases and J 6 bases, with 14 bases left between them. The germline CDR1 and CDR2 sequences are SGHVS and FQNEAQ. The CDR3 extends over 14 amino acids. This CDR3 reads CASSNGVGPQPQHF. The CDR3 DNA reads TGTGCCAGCAGCAATGGGGTCGGGCCTCAGCCCCAGCATTTT.

The V gene is TRBV5-6, the J gene TRBJ1-5, with D possibly being TRBD1 (5 bases). The germline CDR1 and CDR2 sequences are SGHDT and YYEEEE. The CDR3 totals 15 residues. V lost 4 bases and J lost 3, with 14 bases in between. The CDR3 DNA reads TGTGCCAGCAGCGTTTGGGGGGGACCCAATCAGCCCCAGCATTTT. Translated, it gives CASSVWGGPNQPQHF.